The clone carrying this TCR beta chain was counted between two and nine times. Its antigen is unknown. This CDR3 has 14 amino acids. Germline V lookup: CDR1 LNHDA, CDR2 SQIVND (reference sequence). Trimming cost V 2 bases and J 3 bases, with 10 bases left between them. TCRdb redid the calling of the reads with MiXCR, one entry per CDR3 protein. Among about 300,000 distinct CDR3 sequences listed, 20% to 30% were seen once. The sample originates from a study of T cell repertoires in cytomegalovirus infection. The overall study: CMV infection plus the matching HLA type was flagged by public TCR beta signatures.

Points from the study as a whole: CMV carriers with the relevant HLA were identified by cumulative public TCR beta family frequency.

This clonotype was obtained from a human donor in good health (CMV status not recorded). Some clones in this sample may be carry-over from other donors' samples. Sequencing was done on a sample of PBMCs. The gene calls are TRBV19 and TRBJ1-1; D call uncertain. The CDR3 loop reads CASSIIDRDTEAFF. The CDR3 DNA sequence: TGTGCCAGTAGTATAATCGACCGGGACACTGAAGCTTTCTTT.